This T cell receptor (beta chain) originates from a study of T-cell memory formation after mild COVID-19. Across the whole study: Clustering of TCRs was largely donor specific.

TCRdb re-analysed the 5' RACE reads in MiXCR, keeping a single row per CDR3 protein. The sample records hundreds of thousands of distinct CDR3 sequences, roughly 20% being singletons. This TCR derives from an adult woman who had mild COVID-19 (a few samples of this study predate the infection). Cell type and time point are not known. The sequenced sample consisted of PBMCs or a T cell subset sorted from them (not recorded which).

This CDR3 is CAWSEQGIAEAFF. Here the CDR3 DNA reads TGTGCCTGGAGTGAACAGGGTATCGCTGAAGCTTTCTTT. V gene TRBV30 combines with J gene TRBJ1-1, with D maybe TRBD1 (6 bases). The CDR3 runs 13 residues. Between the trimmed V and J ends, which lost 1 base and 6 bases, there was a span of 12 bases. From germline, CDR1 is GTSNPN and CDR2 SVGIG (reference sequence).